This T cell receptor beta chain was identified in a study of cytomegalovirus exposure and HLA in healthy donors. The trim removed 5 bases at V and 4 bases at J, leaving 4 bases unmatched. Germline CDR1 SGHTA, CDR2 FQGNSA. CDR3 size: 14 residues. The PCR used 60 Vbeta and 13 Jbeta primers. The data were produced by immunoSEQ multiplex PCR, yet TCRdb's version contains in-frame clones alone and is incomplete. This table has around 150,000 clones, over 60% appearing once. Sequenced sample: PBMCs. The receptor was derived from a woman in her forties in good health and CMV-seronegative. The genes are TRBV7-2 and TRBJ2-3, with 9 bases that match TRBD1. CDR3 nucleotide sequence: TGTGCCAGCAGCCGGGACAGGGAGGCAGATACGCAGTATTTT. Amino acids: CASSRDREADTQYF.